This T cell receptor beta chain was identified during a study of PD-L1 blockade in urothelial cancer. About the research overall: Male sex and bladder-origin urothelial cancer characterized about 85% of the 29 patients. Among blood samples, the median T cell count was some 140,000.

As concerns this clone: Its antigen is unknown.

Noted time point: pretreatment peripheral blood. Every PCR was spiked with synthetic TCR analog templates. Only in-frame clones appear in the TCRdb table, and some are missing; sequencing was by immunoSEQ multiplex PCR. The repertoire holds some 90,000 clones, around 90% seen once, with about 0.89% in the top ten. Study-wide results and limits: Durable benefit accompanied greater 3-week expansion of tumor-associated blood clones.

Unmatched junction bases numbered 9, after V lost 5 bases and J lost 4 bases. Germline lookup yields CDR1 MDHEN and CDR2 SYDVKM. The CDR3 has 16 amino acids. Sequencing used PBMCs, obtained around atezolizumab (anti-PD-L1) treatment. The sequence was collected from a woman aged 80 or older with urothelial cancer. This rearrangement joins TRBV28 to TRBJ2-7, with 12 bases matching TRBD2. The CDR3 nucleotides are TGTGCCAGCAGTGGACTAGCGGGAAGGTCTACATACGAGCAGTACTTC. This sequence encodes CASSGLAGRSTYEQYF.